This is a list of T cell receptor beta chains from one sample in a study of Ad26.COV2.S vaccination and SARS-CoV-2 variants. TCRdb's copy holds only in-frame clones and misses some; the assay was immunoSEQ multiplex PCR. The table has some 340,000 clones, more than 70% seen once; the top ten hold around 2%. Specimen: peripheral blood, collected in a trial of Ad26.COV2.S vaccine versus placebo. The receptors derive from a person aged 18-65 years who received the Ad26.COV2.S COVID-19 vaccine or a placebo. The CDR3 runs from the conserved cysteine through the conserved F or W. D genes are given only for firm matches. Size is omitted from some rows. Given values are once, few, many or a class for expanded clones.

size: .
D: .
V: TRBV2
J: TRBJ1-6
CDR3: CASSYRDPRDNSPLHF
DNA: TGTGCCAGCAGTTACAGGGACCCGAGGGATAATTCACCCCTCCACTTT

size: .
D: .
V: TRBV7-9
J: TRBJ2-7
CDR3: CASSLSSDSYEQYF
DNA: TGTGCCAGCAGCTTATCCTCGGACAGCTACGAGCAGTACTTC

size: .
D: .
V: TRBV30
J: TRBJ1-2
CDR3: CAWFGDSTYGYTF
DNA: TGTGCCTGGTTTGGCGACAGTACCTATGGCTACACCTTC

size: few
D: .
V: TRBV6-2/TRBV6-3
J: TRBJ1-5
CDR3: CASSYLFGQTGLGQPQHF
DNA: TGTGCCAGCAGTTACCTATTTGGACAGACCGGCTTGGGTCAGCCCCAGCATTTT

size: .
D: .
V: TRBV6-1
J: TRBJ1-2
CDR3: CASSEGGVYGYTF
DNA: TGTGCCAGCAGTGAAGGAGGGGTCTATGGCTACACCTTC

size: .
D: .
V: TRBV3-1/TRBV3-2
J: TRBJ1-3
CDR3: CASSQGTNAGNTIYF
DNA: TGTGCCAGCAGCCAAGGGACCAACGCAGGAAACACCATATATTTT

size: .
D: .
V: TRBV4-3
J: TRBJ1-1
CDR3: CASKAADIMNTEAFF
DNA: TGCGCCAGCAAGGCGGCAGATATCATGAACACTGAAGCTTTCTTT

size: .
D: .
V: TRBV7-9
J: TRBJ1-1
CDR3: CASSPGQKNTEAFF
DNA: TGTGCCAGCAGCCCCGGACAGAAAAACACTGAAGCTTTCTTT

size: .
D: .
V: TRBV29-1
J: TRBJ1-1
CDR3: CSFLQGSGNTEAFF
DNA: TGCAGCTTTCTCCAGGGGAGTGGGAACACTGAAGCTTTCTTT

size: .
D: .
V: TRBV19
J: TRBJ2-7
CDR3: CASSIGGAPSYEQYF
DNA: TGTGCCAGTAGTATAGGGGGGGCGCCTTCCTACGAGCAGTACTTC

size: .
D: .
V: TRBV6-4
J: TRBJ2-2
CDR3: CASSAQGPTGTGELFF
DNA: TGTGCCAGCAGTGCACAGGGTCCGACGGGGACCGGGGAGCTGTTTTTT

size: .
D: TRBD2
V: TRBV18
J: TRBJ2-2
CDR3: CASSPLAGLVIGELFF
DNA: TGTGCCAGCTCACCACTGGCGGGACTAGTGATCGGGGAGCTGTTTTTT

size: .
D: .
V: TRBV18
J: TRBJ1-3
CDR3: CASSPNIGLANPRNTIYF
DNA: TGTGCCAGCTCACCTAACATAGGACTGGCCAACCCGAGGAACACCATATATTTT

size: .
D: TRBD1
V: TRBV19
J: TRBJ1-2
CDR3: CATNRGTNGYGYTF
DNA: TGTGCCACGAACAGGGGGACAAATGGCTATGGCTACACCTTC

size: few
D: .
V: TRBV2
J: TRBJ2-2
CDR3: CASIPRANTGELFF
DNA: TGTGCCTCTATACCGAGGGCGAACACCGGGGAGCTGTTTTTT

size: few
D: .
V: TRBV4-1
J: TRBJ1-5
CDR3: CASSPSVGFPNQPQHF
DNA: TGCGCCAGCAGTCCCTCGGTTGGGTTCCCAAATCAGCCCCAGCATTTT

size: .
D: TRBD1
V: TRBV30
J: TRBJ1-1
CDR3: CAWSVQPGGGPSAFF
DNA: TGTGCCTGGAGTGTCCAGCCCGGAGGGGGCCCCTCAGCTTTCTTT

size: .
D: TRBD1
V: TRBV19
J: TRBJ1-6
CDR3: CASSLDRGNSPLHF
DNA: TGTGCCAGTAGTTTAGACAGGGGAAACTCACCCCTCCACTTT

size: .
D: TRBD1
V: TRBV5-1
J: TRBJ2-3
CDR3: CASSINRGQTDTQYF
DNA: TGCGCCAGCAGCATTAACAGGGGGCAAACGGATACGCAGTATTTT

size: .
D: TRBD1
V: TRBV6-6
J: TRBJ1-4
CDR3: CASSRIRQGWDEKLFF
DNA: TGTGCCAGCAGTCGAATTAGACAGGGGTGGGATGAAAAACTGTTTTTT

size: .
D: .
V: TRBV11-2
J: TRBJ1-6
CDR3: CASSSIDNSPLHF
DNA: TGTGCCAGCAGCTCCATCGATAATTCACCCCTCCACTTT

size: .
D: TRBD1
V: TRBV19
J: TRBJ1-5
CDR3: CATRGSNQPQHF
DNA: TGTGCCACCAGGGGGAGCAATCAGCCCCAGCATTTT

size: .
D: .
V: TRBV9
J: TRBJ2-7
CDR3: CASSVGGGSEHEQYF
DNA: TGTGCCAGCAGCGTAGGAGGGGGGTCCGAGCACGAGCAGTACTTC

size: .
D: .
V: TRBV5-1
J: TRBJ2-6
CDR3: CASKVSGANVLTF
DNA: TGCGCCAGCAAGGTCTCTGGGGCCAACGTCCTGACTTTC

size: .
D: TRBD1
V: TRBV5-1
J: TRBJ1-3
CDR3: CASSLAGGTFNTIYF
DNA: TGCGCCAGCAGCTTGGCAGGGGGCACTTTTAACACCATATATTTT

size: once
D: .
V: TRBV30
J: TRBJ1-1
CDR3: CAWTARMTTEAFF
DNA: TGTGCCTGGACAGCACGGATGACCACTGAAGCTTTCTTT

size: .
D: .
V: TRBV30
J: TRBJ1-2
CDR3: CAWKSQTYNYGYTF
DNA: TGTGCCTGGAAATCACAGACCTATAACTATGGCTACACCTTC

size: .
D: .
V: TRBV5-1
J: TRBJ1-4
CDR3: CASSLAVWTQKEKLFF
DNA: TGCGCCAGCAGCTTGGCCGTATGGACTCAGAAGGAAAAACTGTTTTTT

size: .
D: TRBD2
V: TRBV5-4
J: TRBJ2-1
CDR3: CASSSGTSGANPQFF
DNA: TGTGCCAGCAGCTCCGGGACTAGCGGGGCTAATCCCCAGTTCTTC

size: once
D: .
V: TRBV11-2
J: TRBJ2-7
CDR3: CASSSAGGWKGGDEQYF
DNA: TGTGCCAGCAGCTCGGCCGGAGGGTGGAAGGGGGGGGACGAGCAGTACTTC

size: .
D: TRBD2
V: TRBV5-1
J: TRBJ2-3
CDR3: CASSPGTSGTTDTQYF
DNA: TGCGCCAGCAGCCCGGGGACTAGCGGAACCACAGATACGCAGTATTTT

size: .
D: .
V: TRBV4-3
J: TRBJ1-2
CDR3: CASSQEAGSYGYTF
DNA: TGCGCCAGCAGCCAAGAAGCGGGTTCCTATGGCTACACCTTC

size: .
D: .
V: TRBV6-5
J: TRBJ2-1
CDR3: CATHRGQTNEQFF
DNA: TGTGCCACCCACCGAGGACAGACCAATGAGCAGTTCTTC

size: once
D: .
V: TRBV4-1
J: TRBJ1-5
CDR3: CASSRLRGQPQHF
DNA: TGCGCCAGCAGCCGCCTCAGGGGTCAGCCCCAGCATTTT

size: .
D: .
V: TRBV7-2
J: TRBJ2-5
CDR3: CASSLGTAPYQETQYF
DNA: TGTGCCAGCAGCTTAGGTACAGCCCCCTACCAAGAGACCCAGTACTTC

size: .
D: TRBD1
V: TRBV19
J: TRBJ1-5
CDR3: CASSPGTGVGNQPQHF
DNA: TGTGCCAGTAGTCCCGGGACAGGGGTTGGCAATCAGCCCCAGCATTTT

size: .
D: TRBD1
V: TRBV25-1
J: TRBJ1-6
CDR3: CASSEPDRGDNSPLHF
DNA: TGTGCCAGCAGTGAACCAGACAGGGGAGATAATTCACCCCTCCACTTT

size: once
D: .
V: TRBV18
J: TRBJ2-2
CDR3: CASSPTTNTGELFF
DNA: TGTGCCAGCTCACCAACCACGAACACCGGGGAGCTGTTTTTT

size: .
D: .
V: TRBV30
J: TRBJ1-2
CDR3: CAWSTSYYGYTF
DNA: TGTGCCTGGAGTACGTCTTACTATGGCTACACCTTC

size: .
D: .
V: TRBV29-1
J: TRBJ1-2
CDR3: CSVEEGHKIF
DNA: TGCAGCGTTGAAGAAGGACACAAGATCTTC

size: .
D: .
V: TRBV9
J: TRBJ1-2
CDR3: CASSVAAGEGYGYTF
DNA: TGTGCCAGCAGCGTAGCTGCAGGGGAGGGGTATGGCTACACCTTC

size: .
D: TRBD2
V: TRBV7-2
J: TRBJ2-7
CDR3: CASSARTSGGPTYEQYF
DNA: TGTGCCAGCAGCGCCCGGACTAGCGGGGGGCCCACCTACGAGCAGTACTTC

size: .
D: .
V: TRBV25-1
J: TRBJ1-1
CDR3: CASSRDGRKAFF
DNA: TGTGCCAGCAGCCGTGATGGGAGGAAAGCTTTCTTT

size: .
D: .
V: TRBV9
J: TRBJ1-4
CDR3: CASSSTGHPNEKLFF
DNA: TGTGCCAGCAGCTCCACGGGACACCCAAATGAAAAACTGTTTTTT

size: .
D: .
V: TRBV18
J: TRBJ1-5
CDR3: CASSPGGDGQPQHF
DNA: TGTGCCAGCTCACCCGGGGGAGATGGGCAGCCCCAGCATTTT

size: .
D: TRBD1
V: TRBV10-3
J: TRBJ1-1
CDR3: CAISPGTGLSTEAFF
DNA: TGTGCCATCAGCCCCGGGACAGGTTTGTCCACTGAAGCTTTCTTT

size: .
D: TRBD1
V: TRBV6-1
J: TRBJ1-1
CDR3: CASSERYRQGRWTEAFF
DNA: TGTGCCAGCAGTGAACGTTACCGACAGGGGCGGTGGACTGAAGCTTTCTTT

size: .
D: .
V: TRBV12-3/TRBV12-4
J: TRBJ2-2
CDR3: CASSRGTGELFF
DNA: TGTGCCAGCAGCCGAGGAACCGGGGAGCTGTTTTTT

size: .
D: .
V: TRBV25-1
J: TRBJ1-5
CDR3: CASRKQGGLGNQPQHF
DNA: TGTGCCAGCCGAAAACAGGGAGGATTGGGCAATCAGCCCCAGCATTTT